Listed here are 5 T cell receptor beta chains from one sample, sequenced in a study of identical twins. MiXCR, run by TCRdb on the 5' RACE reads, gives a single entry per CDR3 protein. The sample lists hundreds of thousands of distinct CDR3 sequences, over 9% occurring once. The sample was also reused in another study, on yellow fever vaccine responses in identical twins.

The sequenced material came from PBMCs. The receptors derive from a woman between 18 and 30 years old in good health.

This clonotype was seen more than once but under ten times. The chain uses TRBV6-1 and TRBJ1-5; D gene unclear. Between the trimmed V and J ends, which lost 6 bases and 2 bases, there was a span of 17 bases. Germline lookup yields CDR1 MNHNS and CDR2 SASEGT. CDR3 length equals 16 residues. The CDR3 nucleotides are TGTGCCAGCAGACCGGTGGTCGGGTTGGGCAATCAGCCCCAGCATTTT. Protein product: CASRPVVGLGNQPQHF.

V is TRBV29-1 and J is TRBJ2-1, with 9 bases lining up with TRBD2. V dropped 5 bases and J dropped 8; count of bases not matched to a gene: 7. Germline V gives CDR1 SQVTM, CDR2 ANQGSEA. This CDR3 comprises 13 residues. CDR3: CSVPRTSEDEQFF. CDR3 bases: TGCAGCGTTCCCCGGACTAGCGAGGATGAGCAGTTCTTC.

The genes are TRBV5-1 and TRBJ2-7; 10 positions agree with TRBD1. Germline CDR1 and CDR2: SGHRS and YFSETQ. V shed 0 bases, J shed 5 bases, and the junction held 2 bases outside the gene matches. The length of the CDR3 is 14 residues. CDR3 sequence (DNA): TGCGCCAGCAGCTTGGGGGGGACAGGGGACGAGCAGTACTTC. It translates to CASSLGGTGDEQYF.

A few counts support this clonotype. This rearrangement joins TRBV25-1 to TRBJ2-1; 12 bases are a match to TRBD2. The CDR3 runs to 14 residues. Looked up from germline, CDR1 is MGHDK and CDR2 is SYGVNS. J was trimmed by 13 bases and V by 4 bases; bases with no gene match: 8. In nucleotides, the CDR3 is TGTGCCAGCAGTGGGACTAGCGGGACCCTCGGTCAGTTCTTC. Protein sequence: CASSGTSGTLGQFF. Together with reference TRBV25-1 and TRBJ2-1, the CDR3 gives the full variable domain: EADIYQTPRYLVIGTGKKITLECSQTMGHDKMYWYQQDPGMELHLIHYSYGVNSTEKGDLSSESTVSRIRTEHFPLTLESARPSHTSQYLCASSGTSGTLGQFFGPGTRLTVL.

This clonotype was seen many times. The genes are TRBV6-1 and TRBJ2-4, with D unresolved. CDR3 size: 17 residues. CDR1 and CDR2 from the germline V gene are MNHNS and SASEGT. V lost 1 base and J lost 0, with 13 bases in between. Here the CDR3 reads CASSEGFSFQAKNIQYF. CDR3 in DNA: TGTGCCAGCAGTGAAGGCTTCTCTTTCCAAGCCAAAAACATTCAGTACTTC.